Following are 24 T cell receptor beta chains from one sample sequenced in a study of blood T cell repertoires in COVID-19. Sequencing was performed with immunoSEQ multiplex PCR; in TCRdb, only in-frame clones are kept and a portion is missing. Of a few hundred thousand clones detected, about nine tenths appear once; the ten largest clones hold 2% to 2.5%. Material for sequencing was peripheral blood. All receptors derive from a woman between 50 and 59 years old with acute or convalescent COVID-19.

J is TRBJ2-7 and V is TRBV3-1 (or the pseudogene TRBV3-2), with D perhaps matching TRBD1 (6 bases). Germline V gives CDR1 LGHDT, CDR2 YNNKEL (reference sequence). This CDR3 contains 14 residues. Trimming cost V 1 base and J 4 bases, with 11 bases left between them. As DNA, the CDR3 is TGTGCCAGCAGCCAAGTACAGGGCCCGTACGAGCAGTACTTC. Translation: CASSQVQGPYEQYF.

V and J are TRBV20-1 and TRBJ2-3; D remains ambiguous. The CDR3 has 14 amino acids. Trimming left V 3 bases short and J 2 bases short, with 12 bases between. CDR1 DFQATT and CDR2 SNEGSKA come from the germline V gene (reference sequence). This CDR3 is CSASMTSFTDTQYF. CDR3 DNA sequence: TGCAGTGCTAGTATGACTTCCTTCACAGATACGCAGTATTTT.

The J gene is TRBJ2-3, the V gene TRBV6-5; 8 bases fit TRBD2. This CDR3 is built from 16 residues. The V segment lost 2 bases and the J segment 6 bases; nucleotides outside the gene matches: 10. Germline CDR1 is MNHEY and CDR2 is SVGAGI. For the CDR3, the DNA is TGTGCCAGCAGTTACGTCGCGGGGGGTTTTGGTGATACGCAGTATTTT. Residues: CASSYVAGGFGDTQYF.

This clone was counted once. The CDR3 coding sequence is TGTGCCAGCAGGGAACAGGGGGTGGGGGAGCAGTACTTC. Translation gives CASREQGVGEQYF. This chain uses TRBV2 with TRBJ2-7, with 8 positions matching TRBD1. Germline-derived CDR1 and CDR2 are SNHLY and FYNNEI. The CDR3 covers 13 residues. The ends lost 6 bases at V and 7 bases at J; junction bases unmatched: 8.

This chain joins TRBV7-8 and TRBJ1-5; 9 bases are shared with TRBD1. This CDR3 is built from 15 residues. J was trimmed by 5 bases and V by 7 bases; bases with no gene match: 9. Germline V gene lookup returns CDR1 SGHVS and CDR2 FQNEAQ. CDR3 DNA sequence: TGTGCCAGCAATCCGGGACAGGGATGGGATCAGCCCCAGCATTTT. It is translated as CASNPGQGWDQPQHF.

This clone has more than one count but fewer than ten. Other DNA sequences in the same sample also yield this CDR3. The chain employs TRBV7-3 and TRBJ1-1; D is perhaps TRBD1 (5 bases). This CDR3 spans 13 amino acids. CDR1 is SGHTA, CDR2 FQGTGA, per germline. V was trimmed by 2 bases and J by 2 bases, leaving 6 bases between them. Here the CDR3 reads CASSLQGNTEAFF. The CDR3 DNA sequence: TGTGCCAGCAGCTTACAGGGAAACACTGAAGCTTTCTTT.

The chain employs TRBV6-4 and TRBJ1-1; D is unclear. This CDR3 contains 13 residues. Germline V gene lookup returns CDR1 MRHNA and CDR2 SNTAGT. V lost 7 bases and J 0 bases, leaving 9 bases between the germline ends. The CDR3 nucleotides are TGTGCCAGCAAAGCGGGGATGAACACTGAAGCTTTCTTT. Protein: CASKAGMNTEAFF.

The V and J genes are TRBV4-1 and TRBJ2-2; D not resolved. The CDR3 contains 16 residues. Germline CDR1 reads MGHRA; CDR2 reads YSYEKL. The V gene lost 0 bases and the J gene lost 2 bases, with 10 bases spanning the gap. DNA for the CDR3: TGCGCCAGCAGCCAAGATCCTCGGGTTAACACCGGGGAGCTGTTTTTT. Translated: CASSQDPRVNTGELFF.

V gene TRBV6-2 or TRBV6-3 combines with J gene TRBJ1-3; D is undetermined. V gave up 7 bases and J gave up 0 bases, with 19 bases separating them. Germline CDR1 reads MNHEY; CDR2 reads SVGEGT. CDR3 length: 17 amino acids. This chain's CDR3 is CASTPRSRPNSGNTIYF. The CDR3 region has the DNA TGTGCCAGCACCCCCCGGTCGCGCCCGAACTCTGGAAACACCATATATTTT.

V and J are TRBV11-3 and TRBJ2-3, with 8 bases fitting TRBD1. Germline CDR1 reads SGHNT; CDR2 reads YENEEA. J gave up 1 base and V 3 bases, and 0 bases lay outside the gene matches. The CDR3 sequence is 14 residues long. The CDR3 region has the DNA TGTGCCAGCAGCTTCAGGGGGCGCACAGATACGCAGTATTTT. Translating it yields CASSFRGRTDTQYF.

The sample holds one count of this clone. The V call is TRBV15, the J call TRBJ1-4; D is undetermined. Looked up from germline, CDR1 is LNHNV and CDR2 is YYDKDF (reference sequence). V lost 3 bases and J lost 1, with 9 bases in between. The length of the CDR3 is 15 residues. CDR3 sequence: CATSSGVRTNEKLFF. DNA for the CDR3: TGTGCCACCAGCAGCGGGGTACGAACTAATGAAAAACTGTTTTTT.

The rearrangement links TRBV11-3 to TRBJ2-1; 7 bases map to TRBD1. CDR1 SGHNT and CDR2 YENEEA come from the germline V gene. The CDR3 spans 14 residues. Unmatched junction bases numbered 7, after V lost 5 bases and J lost 6 bases. The chain's CDR3 is CASSPTGEVNEQFF. CDR3 DNA sequence: TGTGCCAGCAGCCCAACAGGGGAAGTCAATGAGCAGTTCTTC.

In its sample, this clone was seen a few times. The J gene is TRBJ2-1, the V gene TRBV5-6, with 10 bases lining up with TRBD1. With 1 base clipped from V and 10 bases from J, the junction kept 11 bases outside the gene matches. The CDR3 spans 16 residues. CDR1 SGHDT and CDR2 YYEEEE come from the germline V gene. In DNA, the CDR3 is TGTGCCAGCAGCTTGAGAAGGGCGACAGGGGGCAACGAGCAGTTCTTC. Encoded protein: CASSLRRATGGNEQFF.

The chain uses TRBV7-9 and TRBJ2-7; 9 bases match TRBD2. The CDR3 consists of 18 residues. With V trimmed by 1 base and J by 7 bases, 17 bases remained unmatched. Germline loops: CDR1 SEHNR, CDR2 FQNEAQ (reference sequence). CDR3 protein: CASSLGAKREARGREQYF. The CDR3 nucleotides read TGTGCCAGCAGCTTAGGGGCAAAGCGGGAGGCCAGGGGTCGAGAGCAGTACTTC.

The V and J genes are TRBV11-3 and TRBJ2-7; no firm D call. This CDR3 spans 13 amino acids. Per germline, CDR1 SGHNT and CDR2 YENEEA. V was clipped by 1 base and J by 4 bases, with 8 bases between them. The CDR3 nucleotides are TGTGCCAGCAGCTTAGCAGAGGATTACGAGCAGTACTTC. Translation gives CASSLAEDYEQYF.

V and J are TRBV6-5 and TRBJ1-4; weak D call: TRBD1 (5 bases). Deletions cut 6 bases from V and 11 bases from J, with 19 bases between. Germline lookup yields CDR1 MNHEY and CDR2 SVGAGI. This CDR3 is built from 14 residues. The CDR3 is CASSPRDPSAKLFF. CDR3 nucleotides: TGTGCCAGCAGCCCCAGGGATCCCTCCGCGAAACTGTTTTTT.

This clone was observed a handful of times. The chain combines TRBV21-1 with TRBJ1-2; the D call TRBD1 from the table was never checked on the DNA. TRBV21-1 is designated a pseudogene. The CDR3 spans 17 residues. Written as DNA, the CDR3 is TGTGCCAGCAGCTTACGACAGGGGGGACTTCTTCTCTATGGCTACACCTTC. Residues: CASSLRQGGLLLYGYTF.

This clone was detected once. The chain carries TRBV6-1 and TRBJ2-1, with 9 bases aligning to TRBD1. The CDR3 is 15 amino acids. Trimming at V came to 6 bases and at J to 6 bases, leaving 9 bases not matched to a gene. The germline gives CDR1 MNHNS, CDR2 SASEGT. The chain's CDR3 is CASRITGTGSNEQFF. Written as DNA, the CDR3 is TGTGCCAGCAGGATCACCGGGACAGGGAGCAATGAGCAGTTCTTC.

The chain recombines TRBV5-6 with TRBJ1-2; possibly TRBD1 for D (6 bases). V lost 6 bases and J lost 4, with 19 bases in between. The CDR3 contains 15 residues. Germline V gives CDR1 SGHDT, CDR2 YYEEEE. The CDR3: CASNPTGSVIYGYTF. CDR3 sequence (DNA): TGTGCCAGCAATCCGACAGGCTCGGTTATCTATGGCTACACCTTC.

The chain employs TRBV6-1 and TRBJ2-6; 7 positions match TRBD1. CDR3 length: 17 amino acids. The J segment lost 5 bases and the V segment lost 2 bases, leaving 9 bases of the junction unmatched. Germline CDR1 MNHNS, CDR2 SASEGT. The CDR3 sequence is CASSERTGARWANVLTF. The CDR3 region has the DNA TGTGCCAGCAGTGAAAGGACAGGCGCCCGGTGGGCCAACGTCCTGACTTTC.

The genes are TRBV2 and TRBJ2-7, with TRBD1 matching over 8 bases. Germline CDR1 reads SNHLY; CDR2 reads FYNNEI. Losses at the gene ends were 8 bases for V and 6 bases for J; bases not matched to a gene: 9. There are 13 residues in the CDR3. This chain's CDR3 is CASLGQEHVEQYF. DNA for the CDR3: TGTGCCAGCCTGGGACAGGAACATGTCGAGCAGTACTTC.

The chain uses TRBV9 and TRBJ2-1, with 7 bases lining up with TRBD2. Germline lookup yields CDR1 SGDLS and CDR2 YYNGEE. Trimming at V came to 2 bases and at J to 8 bases, leaving 7 bases not matched to a gene. The CDR3 consists of 14 residues. Written as DNA, the CDR3 is TGTGCCAGCAGCGTCTCTAGCGGCCTCTATGAGCAGTTCTTC. Translated: CASSVSSGLYEQFF.

This clone has only one observation. J is TRBJ2-1 and V is TRBV30; 8 nucleotides match TRBD1. Germline-derived CDR1 and CDR2 are GTSNPN and SVGIG (reference sequence). Germline trimming cut 4 bases from V and 8 bases from J; bases unmatched to any gene: 7. The CDR3 is 13 residues long. This chain's CDR3 is CAWTPQGGHEQFF. The CDR3 region has the DNA TGTGCCTGGACCCCACAGGGGGGACATGAGCAGTTCTTC.

The genes are TRBV2 and TRBJ1-2; 7 bases agree with TRBD1. The trim removed 5 bases at V and 3 bases at J, leaving 6 bases unmatched. Germline loops: CDR1 SNHLY, CDR2 FYNNEI. The CDR3 is made up of 14 amino acids. The CDR3 is CASSPTGKDYGYTF. The CDR3, as DNA: TGTGCCAGCAGTCCGACAGGGAAGGACTATGGCTACACCTTC.